A selection of T cell receptor beta chains follows, all from one sample in a study of OX40 agonist ivuxolimab in advanced cancers. Method: immunoSEQ multiplex PCR; TCRdb's copy keeps in-frame clones and lacks some. The sample has approximately 38,000 clones, around 92% seen once; the top ten hold 9.5%. Source: CD4+ or CD8+ T cells sorted from blood, taken in a trial of the OX40 agonist ivuxolimab. These TCRs come from an adult with an advanced solid tumor such as melanoma, head and neck, liver or kidney cancer. CDR3s include the opening cysteine and the closing phenylalanine or tryptophan. D genes are given only for firm matches. Not every row has a clone size; where given, it reads once, few, many or a size class.

cdr3_nt: TGTGCCAGCAGCTTAGATTGGACGGGGGCTAGCTACGAGCAGTACTTC
cdr3_aa: CASSLDWTGASYEQYF
j_call: TRBJ2-7
v_call: TRBV11-2
d_call: -
clone_size: -

cdr3_nt: TGTGCCAGCAGTGGTGGCAATCAGCCCCAGCATTTT
cdr3_aa: CASSGGNQPQHF
j_call: TRBJ1-5
v_call: TRBV7-9
d_call: -
clone_size: -

cdr3_nt: TGTGCCAGCAGTTTGGGCCCTGAAGCTTTCTTT
cdr3_aa: CASSLGPEAFF
j_call: TRBJ1-1
v_call: TRBV28
d_call: -
clone_size: medium-sized

cdr3_nt: TGTGCCAGCAGTTTATTTGCAGGCGAGAACTATGGCTACACCTTC
cdr3_aa: CASSLFAGENYGYTF
j_call: TRBJ1-2
v_call: TRBV27
d_call: -
clone_size: -

cdr3_nt: TGTGCCAGCAGTTACTCGGAGAACACTGAAGCTTTCTTT
cdr3_aa: CASSYSENTEAFF
j_call: TRBJ1-1
v_call: TRBV6-5
d_call: -
clone_size: -

cdr3_nt: TGTGCCAGCAGTCCCGGCGGATCTGAAGCTTTCTTT
cdr3_aa: CASSPGGSEAFF
j_call: TRBJ1-1
v_call: TRBV27
d_call: -
clone_size: -

cdr3_nt: TGTGCCAGCAGCTACGGGGACGGGATCAATCAGCCCCAGCATTTT
cdr3_aa: CASSYGDGINQPQHF
j_call: TRBJ1-5
v_call: TRBV11-2
d_call: -
clone_size: -

cdr3_nt: TGTGCCAGCAGGGATGGTAGCGGGACCCAAGAGACCCAGTACTTC
cdr3_aa: CASRDGSGTQETQYF
j_call: TRBJ2-5
v_call: TRBV7-2
d_call: TRBD2
clone_size: -

cdr3_nt: TGCGCCAGCAGTGAGCCCCCCTTGCGGGCTGGGGCCAACGTCCTGACTTTC
cdr3_aa: CASSEPPLRAGANVLTF
j_call: TRBJ2-6
v_call: TRBV10-2
d_call: -
clone_size: -

cdr3_nt: TGTGCTAGCAGCCTGGGGGGACTCTGGGACGAGCAGTACTTC
cdr3_aa: CASSLGGLWDEQYF
j_call: TRBJ2-7
v_call: TRBV7-7
d_call: -
clone_size: -

cdr3_nt: TGTGCCAGTAGTGAGAAGCGGGAAGAAGATACGCAGTATTTT
cdr3_aa: CASSEKREEDTQYF
j_call: TRBJ2-3
v_call: TRBV19
d_call: TRBD2
clone_size: -

cdr3_nt: TGTGCCAGCAGACCGTTCACCAGGGATGGCTACACCTTC
cdr3_aa: CASRPFTRDGYTF
j_call: TRBJ1-2
v_call: TRBV28
d_call: -
clone_size: -

cdr3_nt: TGCAGCGCCCCGGGACAGGGGGCCGCTGAAGCTTTCTTT
cdr3_aa: CSAPGQGAAEAFF
j_call: TRBJ1-1
v_call: TRBV29-1
d_call: TRBD1
clone_size: -